One sample yielded the 4 T cell receptor beta chains listed below, sequenced in a study of blood T cells in healthy people across ages. Then a second PCR, running roughly 7 to 11 cycles, was carried out with a sample-barcoded 5' primer and a J-beta primer mix. TCRdb redid the calling of the 5' RACE reads with MiXCR, one entry per CDR3 protein. The sample lists approximately 1.5 million distinct CDR3 sequences; approximately 42% were seen once. What was sequenced was blood. These receptors all stem from a woman in her late teens or twenties in good health.

The chain combines TRBV12-3 or TRBV12-4 with TRBJ2-2; D unresolved. The ends were cut back, 0 bases at V and 5 bases at J, with 7 bases in the middle. The CDR3 spans 14 residues. The CDR3 protein is CASSLALKTGELFF. The CDR3 DNA follows: TGTGCCAGCAGTTTAGCCCTTAAAACCGGGGAGCTGTTTTTT.

V and J are TRBV6-5 and TRBJ2-5, with D perhaps matching TRBD1 (6 bases). This CDR3 is 16 amino acids long. In germline, CDR1 is MNHEY, CDR2 SVGAGI. Between the trimmed V and J ends, which lost 3 bases and 1 base, there was a span of 15 bases. The CDR3 DNA reads as TGTGCCAGCAGTTATTACAGGGCTCGGCGCCAAGAGACCCAGTACTTC. This translates into CASSYYRARRQETQYF.

Many counts were recorded for this clonotype. The chain joins TRBV7-2 to TRBJ2-5, with D perhaps TRBD1 (6 bases). Per germline, CDR1 SGHTA and CDR2 FQGNSA. CDR3 size: 14 residues. The V and J ends lost 5 bases and 2 bases respectively, with 12 bases between them. The CDR3 reads CASSPNRDQETQYF. The CDR3 DNA is TGTGCCAGCAGCCCGAACAGGGATCAAGAGACCCAGTACTTC. Full variable domain (outside the CDR3, taken from reference TRBV7-2 and TRBJ2-5): GAGVSQSPSNKVTEKGKDVELRCDPISGHTALYWYRQSLGQGLEFLIYFQGNSAPDKSGLPSDRFSAERTGGSVSTLTIQRTQQEDSAVYLCASSPNRDQETQYFGPGTRLLVL.

V gene TRBV6-1 combines with J gene TRBJ1-4, with unresolved D. Trimming removed 8 bases from V and 4 bases from J, with 14 bases in between. The germline V gene has CDR1 MNHNS and CDR2 SASEGT. This CDR3 region has 14 residues. In nucleotides, the CDR3 is TGTGCCAGCCGGACGGTCGATCTTAATGAAAAACTGTTTTTT. Translation gives CASRTVDLNEKLFF.